Shown below are 8 T cell receptor beta chains from a single sample sequenced in a study of OX40 agonist ivuxolimab in advanced cancers. Only in-frame clones appear in the TCRdb table, and some are missing; sequencing was by immunoSEQ multiplex PCR. The data show about 70,000 clones, just over 85% seen once. The input for sequencing was CD4+ or CD8+ T cells sorted from blood, taken in a trial of the OX40 agonist ivuxolimab. The receptors were sampled from an adult with an advanced solid tumor such as melanoma, head and neck, liver or kidney cancer.

This chain uses TRBV6-4 with TRBJ2-3; D ambiguous. Germline assignment: CDR1 MRHNA and CDR2 SNTAGT. V dropped 4 bases and J dropped 1 base, with 9 bases sitting between them. The CDR3 spans 14 residues. The CDR3 DNA reads TGTGCCAGCAGTGCCGACCTACGCACAGATACGCAGTATTTT. It yields the protein CASSADLRTDTQYF.

The chain carries TRBV5-1 and TRBJ2-7; 8 bases fit TRBD2. J gave up 9 bases and V 2 bases, and 10 bases lay outside the gene matches. The CDR3 extends over 14 amino acids. Looked up from germline, CDR1 is SGHRS and CDR2 is YFSETQ. The DNA for the CDR3 is TGCGCCAGCAGCTTAAGCGGGGGCGACTTGTTGCAGTACTTC. Its translation is CASSLSGGDLLQYF.

The count of this clone is one. V and J are TRBV4-1 and TRBJ1-1; 10 bases line up with TRBD1. The CDR3 has 13 amino acids. Germline V lookup: CDR1 MGHRA, CDR2 YSYEKL. With V trimmed by 4 bases and J by 6 bases, 2 bases remained unmatched. For the CDR3, the DNA is TGCGCCAGCAGCCGAGGGACAGGGGCTGAAGCTTTCTTT. It specifies CASSRGTGAEAFF.

This chain links TRBV6-6 with TRBJ1-5; TRBD1 might be the D (6 bases). Trimming took 2 bases from V and 2 from J, leaving 10 bases between them. The germline V gene has CDR1 MNHNY and CDR2 SVGAGI (reference sequence). The length of the CDR3 is 15 residues. The CDR3: CASSYVKGGNQPQHF. The CDR3, as DNA: TGTGCCAGCAGTTACGTGAAGGGGGGCAATCAGCCCCAGCATTTT.

Only a few counts were recorded for this clone. The gene calls are TRBV10-3 and TRBJ2-3, with 8 bases identical to TRBD1. The CDR3 has 14 amino acids. After removal of 6 bases from V and 3 bases from J, the junction contained 5 bases not matched to a gene. Germline values: CDR1 ENHRY, CDR2 SYGVKD. The CDR3 loop reads CAIRPDRETDTQYF. CDR3 in DNA: TGTGCCATCAGGCCGGACAGGGAAACAGATACGCAGTATTTT.

This chain uses TRBV5-1 with TRBJ2-1; 15 bases map to TRBD2. With 4 bases clipped from V and 12 bases from J, the junction kept 8 bases outside the gene matches. CDR1 and CDR2 from the germline V gene are SGHRS and YFSETQ. The CDR3 contains 15 residues. The CDR3 coding sequence is TGCGCCAGCAGCATCGGGACTAGCGGGGGGCCAGGGCAGTTCTTC. Its protein is CASSIGTSGGPGQFF.

This chain links TRBV13 with TRBJ2-7; D uncertain. CDR1 PRHDT and CDR2 FYEKMQ come from the germline V gene (reference sequence). The CDR3 loop spans 12 amino acids. The V end was cut by 0 bases, the J end by 10 bases, with 10 bases between. CDR3 residues: CASSLGVSPQYF. The CDR3 DNA follows: TGTGCCAGCAGCTTAGGCGTTTCTCCCCAGTACTTC.

The J gene is TRBJ2-1, the V gene TRBV5-4, with 10 bases aligning to TRBD2. The length of the CDR3 is 12 residues. The trim removed 5 bases at V and 14 bases at J, leaving 7 bases unmatched. Germline V gives CDR1 SGHNT, CDR2 YYREEE (reference sequence). The CDR3 loop reads CASSQSGGAEFF. In nucleotides, the CDR3 is TGTGCCAGCAGTCAGAGCGGGGGGGCAGAGTTCTTC.